A selection of T cell receptor beta chains follows, all from one sample in a study of blood T cell repertoires in COVID-19. The assay was immunoSEQ multiplex PCR, and TCRdb's table has in-frame clones only and misses some. Here the sample spans about 160,000 clones, 65% to 90% being singletons. The specimen was peripheral blood. The receptors stem from a man in his 70s with acute or convalescent COVID-19. The CDR3 runs from the conserved cysteine through the conserved F or W. D genes are given only for firm matches. Rows may omit the clone size; those that give it use once, few, many or a size class.

D gene: .; J gene: TRBJ2-5; clone size: .; V gene: TRBV7-9; CDR3 DNA: TGTGCCAGCAGCTTAGGGCAGGGGCTTATGCAAAAAGAGACCCAGTACTTC; CDR3 protein: CASSLGQGLMQKETQYF
D gene: TRBD1; J gene: TRBJ2-2; clone size: .; V gene: TRBV19; CDR3 DNA: TGTGCCAGTAGTAGGGACAGGGCCACCGGGGAGCTGTTTTTT; CDR3 protein: CASSRDRATGELFF
D gene: TRBD2; J gene: TRBJ2-1; clone size: .; V gene: TRBV11-2; CDR3 DNA: TGTGCCAGCAGGACTAGCGGGTACAATGAGCAGTTCTTC; CDR3 protein: CASRTSGYNEQFF
D gene: .; J gene: TRBJ2-5; clone size: .; V gene: TRBV18; CDR3 DNA: TGTGCCAGCTCACCACCGGTTGTGAGAGCTCAAGAGACCCAGTACTTC; CDR3 protein: CASSPPVVRAQETQYF
D gene: TRBD1; J gene: TRBJ2-3; clone size: .; V gene: TRBV7-2; CDR3 DNA: TGTGCCAGCAGCAGGGACAGGTCCACAGATACGCAGTATTTT; CDR3 protein: CASSRDRSTDTQYF
D gene: TRBD2; J gene: TRBJ2-7; clone size: once; V gene: TRBV7-2; CDR3 DNA: TGTGCCAGCAGCTTAGTATCTGGGGGGGACTACGAGCAGTACTTC; CDR3 protein: CASSLVSGGDYEQYF
D gene: .; J gene: TRBJ1-2; clone size: .; V gene: TRBV27; CDR3 DNA: TGTGCCAGCAGTTCCCTCTCCGACAGTAACTATGGCTACACCTTC; CDR3 protein: CASSSLSDSNYGYTF
D gene: TRBD2; J gene: TRBJ2-1; clone size: .; V gene: TRBV28; CDR3 DNA: TGTGCCAGCAGTCCCGGGACAGGCAGGACTAGCGGTTACTCCTACAATGAGCAGTTCTTC; CDR3 protein: CASSPGTGRTSGYSYNEQFF
D gene: .; J gene: TRBJ2-5; clone size: .; V gene: TRBV7-2; CDR3 DNA: TGTGCCAGCAGCCCCCAGACGGCCCAGGGGGAGACCCAGTACTTC; CDR3 protein: CASSPQTAQGETQYF
D gene: TRBD2; J gene: TRBJ2-7; clone size: .; V gene: TRBV4-2; CDR3 DNA: TGTGCCAGCAGCCAAAATAGCGGGAGGGCCGGTGAGCAGTACTTC; CDR3 protein: CASSQNSGRAGEQYF
D gene: TRBD1; J gene: TRBJ1-3; clone size: .; V gene: TRBV16; CDR3 DNA: TGTGCCAGCAGCCGCTCCGGGACAGGGACTGGAAACACCATATATTTT; CDR3 protein: CASSRSGTGTGNTIYF
D gene: TRBD1; J gene: TRBJ2-2; clone size: .; V gene: TRBV19; CDR3 DNA: TGTGCCAGTAGTACCCGGGACAGGCTGGTCGGGGAGCTGTTTTTT; CDR3 protein: CASSTRDRLVGELFF
D gene: TRBD1; J gene: TRBJ2-5; clone size: .; V gene: TRBV6-5; CDR3 DNA: TGTGCCAGCAGCACCGGGACAGGGGGCTCGGAGACCCAGTACTTC; CDR3 protein: CASSTGTGGSETQYF
D gene: TRBD2; J gene: TRBJ2-1; clone size: .; V gene: TRBV11-3; CDR3 DNA: TGTGCCAGCAGCTTATCGGGACTAGCGGGAACATACAATGAGCAGTTCTTC; CDR3 protein: CASSLSGLAGTYNEQFF
D gene: TRBD2; J gene: TRBJ2-5; clone size: .; V gene: TRBV5-1; CDR3 DNA: TGCGCCAGCAGCTTGTTGCTAGCGGGACAAGAGACCCAGTACTTC; CDR3 protein: CASSLLLAGQETQYF
D gene: .; J gene: TRBJ1-2; clone size: .; V gene: TRBV18; CDR3 DNA: TGTGCCAGCTCCCTCAAAGAAGGGGCCAATGGCTACACCTTC; CDR3 protein: CASSLKEGANGYTF
D gene: .; J gene: TRBJ2-5; clone size: .; V gene: TRBV11-2; CDR3 DNA: TGTGCCAGCAGCGACCGGCGGGACGGACTACAAGAGACCCAGTACTTC; CDR3 protein: CASSDRRDGLQETQYF
D gene: .; J gene: TRBJ1-2; clone size: .; V gene: TRBV9; CDR3 DNA: TGTGCCAGCAGCGCCAGGCCACAGGGACCCCCTATCTTC; CDR3 protein: CASSARPQGPPIF
D gene: TRBD1; J gene: TRBJ1-4; clone size: .; V gene: TRBV4-2; CDR3 DNA: TGTGCCAGCAGCGACGGACAGGGGGAAAATGAAAAACTGTTTTTT; CDR3 protein: CASSDGQGENEKLFF
D gene: TRBD1; J gene: TRBJ1-6; clone size: .; V gene: TRBV18; CDR3 DNA: TGTGCCAGCTCACCTAGGACAGGGTCCTATTCACCCCTCCACTTT; CDR3 protein: CASSPRTGSYSPLHF
D gene: TRBD2; J gene: TRBJ2-3; clone size: .; V gene: TRBV20-1; CDR3 DNA: TGCAGTGCTAGTCCCTTAGCGGGAGACGGGTATAGCACAGATACGCAGTATTTT; CDR3 protein: CSASPLAGDGYSTDTQYF
D gene: TRBD2; J gene: TRBJ2-3; clone size: .; V gene: TRBV4-2; CDR3 DNA: TGTGCCAGCAGCCAAGATCTCACTAGCGGGAGAGGATCCGATACGCAGTATTTT; CDR3 protein: CASSQDLTSGRGSDTQYF
D gene: .; J gene: TRBJ1-1; clone size: .; V gene: TRBV7-2; CDR3 DNA: TGTGCCAGCAGCTTCACAGGGCCCGAAACTGAAGCTTTCTTT; CDR3 protein: CASSFTGPETEAFF
D gene: .; J gene: TRBJ2-1; clone size: .; V gene: TRBV19; CDR3 DNA: TGTGCCAGTAGCCCGAATGGCCATGAGCAGTTCTTC; CDR3 protein: CASSPNGHEQFF
D gene: .; J gene: TRBJ2-3; clone size: .; V gene: TRBV11-3; CDR3 DNA: TGTGCCAGCAGCTTCGGCGGAGGTTCCGATACGCAGTATTTT; CDR3 protein: CASSFGGGSDTQYF
D gene: .; J gene: TRBJ2-3; clone size: .; V gene: TRBV28; CDR3 DNA: TGTGCCAGCAGTTTCGGACTGATCACAGATACGCAGTATTTT; CDR3 protein: CASSFGLITDTQYF
D gene: .; J gene: TRBJ2-1; clone size: .; V gene: TRBV21-1; CDR3 DNA: TGTGCCAGCAGCAAGAGATTAAAAGCGGGAAGTTGCAATGAGCAGTTCTTC; CDR3 protein: CASSKRLKAGSCNEQFF
D gene: TRBD2; J gene: TRBJ2-5; clone size: .; V gene: TRBV3-1/TRBV3-2; CDR3 DNA: TGTGCCAGCAGCCAAAGGTTGACTAGCGGGAGGGGGGAGACCCAGTACTTC; CDR3 protein: CASSQRLTSGRGETQYF
D gene: TRBD2; J gene: TRBJ2-2; clone size: .; V gene: TRBV19; CDR3 DNA: TGTGCCAGTAGCACACCGGGACTAGCGGGAGCTTCTAGCGGGGAGCTGTTTTTT; CDR3 protein: CASSTPGLAGASSGELFF
D gene: .; J gene: TRBJ1-2; clone size: .; V gene: TRBV7-2; CDR3 DNA: TGTGCCAGCAGCGTCGGAGGGGGGGGCCCCCTTGGCTACACCTTC; CDR3 protein: CASSVGGGGPLGYTF
D gene: .; J gene: TRBJ2-5; clone size: .; V gene: TRBV28; CDR3 DNA: TGTGCCAGCAGCTCGGGACATTTTATAGAGACCCAGTACTTC; CDR3 protein: CASSSGHFIETQYF
D gene: .; J gene: TRBJ1-5; clone size: .; V gene: TRBV24-1; CDR3 DNA: TGTGCCACCAGTGACACAACAGGATTCCAGCCCCAGCATTTT; CDR3 protein: CATSDTTGFQPQHF
D gene: .; J gene: TRBJ1-5; clone size: .; V gene: TRBV19; CDR3 DNA: TGTGCCAGTACATGGGGACAAGGGGGGGATCAGCCCCAGCATTTT; CDR3 protein: CASTWGQGGDQPQHF
D gene: TRBD1; J gene: TRBJ2-3; clone size: .; V gene: TRBV5-1; CDR3 DNA: TGCGCCAGCAGTTGGACAGGGGGTGCAGATACGCAGTATTTT; CDR3 protein: CASSWTGGADTQYF
D gene: .; J gene: TRBJ2-6; clone size: .; V gene: TRBV19; CDR3 DNA: TGTGCCAGTAGTATTCAAACAGGCCGAGGCTCTGGGGCCAACGTCCTGACTTTC; CDR3 protein: CASSIQTGRGSGANVLTF
D gene: .; J gene: TRBJ1-6; clone size: .; V gene: TRBV27; CDR3 DNA: TGTGCCAGCAGTTTACGGTCAGGGGTTACCTATAATTCACCCCTCCACTTT; CDR3 protein: CASSLRSGVTYNSPLHF
D gene: TRBD1; J gene: TRBJ2-5; clone size: .; V gene: TRBV28; CDR3 DNA: TGTGCCAGCAGTTCTCCCGGGACAGGACAAGAGACCCAGTACTTC; CDR3 protein: CASSSPGTGQETQYF
D gene: TRBD1; J gene: TRBJ2-3; clone size: few; V gene: TRBV28; CDR3 DNA: TGTGCCAGCAGTTTTAGGGGGACAGGGCTATCCACAGATACGCAGTATTTT; CDR3 protein: CASSFRGTGLSTDTQYF
D gene: .; J gene: TRBJ2-5; clone size: .; V gene: TRBV7-2; CDR3 DNA: TGTGCCAGCAGCTCCCCCTGGTCCGTCCGGGAGACCCAGTACTTC; CDR3 protein: CASSSPWSVRETQYF
D gene: .; J gene: TRBJ1-3; clone size: few; V gene: TRBV6-1; CDR3 DNA: TGTGCCAGCAGTGAAGGGGCCTTCTCTGGAAACACCATATATTTT; CDR3 protein: CASSEGAFSGNTIYF
D gene: TRBD1; J gene: TRBJ2-1; clone size: once; V gene: TRBV29-1; CDR3 DNA: TGCAGCACTGACACAGGGGGCTCCTACAATGAGCAGTTCTTC; CDR3 protein: CSTDTGGSYNEQFF
D gene: .; J gene: TRBJ2-2; clone size: few; V gene: TRBV4-2; CDR3 DNA: TGTGCCAGCAGCACTAACACCGGGGAGCTGTTTTTT; CDR3 protein: CASSTNTGELFF